The source of this T cell receptor (beta chain) is a study of immune evolution from preneoplasia to lung adenocarcinoma. About the study: HLA loss of heterozygosity: about 7% AIS, under 19% MIA, over 25% ADC, none AAH. Study results and limitations: Normal lung had the highest top T cell clone frequencies.

Sequenced by immunoSEQ multiplex PCR; TCRdb stores in-frame clones only, minus some. Of 6,500 to 7,500 clones in the sample, 75% to 85% are singletons; the top ten hold about 2.9%. Per germline, CDR1 SEHNR and CDR2 FQNEAQ (reference sequence). This CDR3 is built from 12 residues. Trimming stripped 5 bases from V and 7 bases from J, with 12 bases between. In the case of this clone: What it binds is unknown.

Sequencing was performed on FFPE invasive lung adenocarcinoma tissue. The chain couples TRBV7-9 to TRBJ2-7, with D maybe TRBD2 (5 bases). The TCR was taken from a person aged 40-50 years with lung adenocarcinoma. The CDR3 nucleotides are TGTGCCAGCAGCCCCCTCTCGGGGGAGCAGTACTTC. Protein product: CASSPLSGEQYF.